These 31 T cell receptor beta chains came from one sample sequenced in a study of blood T cell repertoires in COVID-19. Sequencing was performed with immunoSEQ multiplex PCR; in TCRdb, only in-frame clones are kept and a portion is missing. Of tens of thousands of clones in the sample, about 87% were seen once. Sequencing input: peripheral blood. All receptors come from a woman of 80 years or more with active COVID-19.

V usage is TRBV5-1 and J usage is TRBJ1-2, with 7 bases that match TRBD1. CDR3 length: 14 residues. The germline V gene encodes CDR1 SGHRS and CDR2 YFSETQ. V was clipped by 4 bases and J by 2 bases; unmatched bases: 5. CDR3 residues: CASSEGTENYGYTF. CDR3 in DNA: TGCGCCAGCAGCGAGGGGACAGAGAACTATGGCTACACCTTC.

The chain links TRBV12-3 or TRBV12-4 to TRBJ1-1; no clear D. This CDR3 is 12 amino acids long. V was pared by 6 bases and J by 6 bases, with 11 bases between. CDR3 loop: CASRTDGPEAFF. The DNA of the CDR3 is TGTGCCAGCAGGACGGATGGGCCTGAAGCTTTCTTT.

V gene TRBV10-3 combines with J gene TRBJ1-5; no definite D call. The CDR3 runs 13 residues. V was pared by 0 bases and J by 5 bases, with 5 bases between. Germline CDR1 and CDR2: ENHRY and SYGVKD. CDR3 region: CAISESSDQPQHF. In DNA form, the CDR3 reads TGTGCCATCAGTGAGTCGTCAGATCAGCCCCAGCATTTT.

The table lists this clone with a count of one. V is TRBV6-5 and J is TRBJ2-3; D may be TRBD2 (6 bases). CDR3 length: 14 amino acids. The germline V gene encodes CDR1 MNHEY and CDR2 SVGAGI. Trimming stripped 8 bases from V and 2 bases from J, with 14 bases between. The CDR3 DNA reads as TGTGCCAGCCGACTAGAAACCCCCACAGATACGCAGTATTTT. Translating gives CASRLETPTDTQYF.

The V gene is TRBV13, the J gene TRBJ1-1, with 9 bases matching TRBD1. The CDR3 is 14 residues long. CDR1 is PRHDT and CDR2 is FYEKMQ in the germline V gene (reference sequence). V lost 2 bases to trimming and J lost 5 bases; unmatched junction nucleotides: 3. Here the CDR3 DNA reads TGTGCCAGCAGCTTACAGGGGACAGGGACTGAAGCTTTCTTT. The encoded protein is CASSLQGTGTEAFF. Based on the CDR3 plus reference TRBV13 and TRBJ1-1, the full variable domain is AAGVIQSPRHLIKEKRETATLKCYPIPRHDTVYWYQQGPGQDPQFLISFYEKMQSDKGSIPDRFSAQQFSDYHSELNMSSLELGDSALYFCASSLQGTGTEAFFGQGTRLTVV.

This chain links TRBV4-3 with TRBJ1-2; D is possibly TRBD1 (5 bases). CDR1 LGHNA and CDR2 YSLEER come from the germline V gene. CDR3 length: 13 amino acids. V lost 0 bases and J 8 bases, leaving 10 bases between the germline ends. The CDR3 reads CASSQDGAGGYTF. The CDR3 bases are TGCGCCAGCAGCCAAGATGGGGCAGGAGGCTACACCTTC.

This clone has a single count. The chain carries TRBV11-2 and TRBJ1-1; the D gene is possibly TRBD1 (6 bases). Per germline, CDR1 SGHAT and CDR2 FQNNGV. The CDR3 is 13 amino acids. The ends were cut back, 10 bases at V and 1 base at J, with 13 bases in the middle. This chain's CDR3 is CATAGGPNTEAFF. The CDR3 nucleotides are TGTGCCACCGCGGGGGGCCCGAACACTGAAGCTTTCTTT.

This chain connects TRBV7-2 to TRBJ1-1; D is ambiguous. The ends were cut back, 1 base at V and 4 bases at J, with 10 bases in the middle. CDR1 is SGHTA, CDR2 FQGNSA, per germline. This CDR3 has 14 amino acids. CDR3 in amino acids: CASSLGRGGTEAFF. The CDR3 bases are TGTGCCAGCAGCTTAGGTCGTGGAGGCACTGAAGCTTTCTTT.

This chain joins TRBV5-4 and TRBJ2-1; 7 bases map to TRBD2. V shed 4 bases, J shed 0 bases, and the junction held 4 bases outside the gene matches. The CDR3 has 15 residues. Germline V lookup: CDR1 SGHNT, CDR2 YYREEE (reference sequence). CDR3 nucleotide sequence: TGTGCCAGCAGCCCGACTAGCAGCTCCTACAATGAGCAGTTCTTC. Amino acid sequence: CASSPTSSSYNEQFF.

The rearrangement uses TRBV6-5 and TRBJ2-1, with 11 bases aligning to TRBD2. Per germline, CDR1 MNHEY and CDR2 SVGAGI. The J segment lost 10 bases and the V segment lost 6 bases, leaving 11 bases of the junction unmatched. This CDR3 region has 15 residues. The CDR3 DNA follows: TGTGCCAGCAGACAACTAGCGGGGGCCGTTCCCGAGCAGTTCTTC. This gives the protein CASRQLAGAVPEQFF.

The chain uses TRBV29-1 and TRBJ1-2; D gene uncertain. Germline V gene sequence: CDR1 SQVTM, CDR2 ANQGSEA. This CDR3 has 13 residues. V was trimmed by 5 bases and J by 3 bases, leaving 13 bases between them. CDR3 sequence reads: CSVLTGIHYGYTF. In nucleotides, the CDR3 is TGCAGCGTTCTGACGGGGATCCACTATGGCTACACCTTC. Together with reference TRBV29-1 and TRBJ1-2, the CDR3 gives the full variable domain: SAVISQKPSRDICQRGTSLTIQCQVDSQVTMMFWYRQQPGQSLTLIATANQGSEATYESGFVIDKFPISRPNLTFSTLTVSNMSPEDSSIYLCSVLTGIHYGYTFGSGTRLTVV.

This clone has a single count. The rearrangement links TRBV6-5 to TRBJ2-4; D uncertain. Per germline, CDR1 MNHEY and CDR2 SVGAGI. The CDR3 runs to 15 residues. Trimming cost V 4 bases and J 0 bases, with 10 bases left between them. As DNA, the CDR3 is TGTGCCAGCAGTTTAAGTGCTATAGCCAAAAACATTCAGTACTTC. Translation gives CASSLSAIAKNIQYF.

The chain couples TRBV11-3 to TRBJ2-7; D not certain. The germline V and J ends were trimmed by 6 bases and 2 bases, with 14 bases remaining between them. The CDR3 is made up of 14 amino acids. The germline V gene has CDR1 SGHNT and CDR2 YENEEA. The CDR3 loop is CASSPPDTAYEQYF. The CDR3 DNA sequence: TGTGCCAGCAGTCCCCCAGACACCGCCTACGAGCAGTACTTC.

This chain connects TRBV6-2 or TRBV6-3 to TRBJ1-1, with D tentatively TRBD1 (6 bases). V lost 1 base and J lost 4, with 13 bases in between. Germline V gives CDR1 MNHEY, CDR2 SVGEGT. The CDR3 is 15 amino acids. CDR3 sequence: CASSYLGGGSTEAFF. The CDR3 DNA follows: TGTGCCAGCAGTTACTTGGGGGGCGGGAGCACTGAAGCTTTCTTT.

V and J are TRBV25-1 and TRBJ2-6; D possibly corresponds to TRBD2 (5 bases). The CDR3 runs 14 residues. Deletions cut 4 bases from V and 4 bases from J, with 8 bases between. The germline V gene has CDR1 MGHDK and CDR2 SYGVNS. The CDR3 reads CASSAGVGANVLTF. The DNA for the CDR3 is TGTGCCAGCAGTGCCGGGGTCGGGGCCAACGTCCTGACTTTC. Complete variable domain (other parts from reference TRBV25-1 and TRBJ2-6): EADIYQTPRYLVIGTGKKITLECSQTMGHDKMYWYQQDPGMELHLIHYSYGVNSTEKGDLSSESTVSRIRTEHFPLTLESARPSHTSQYLCASSAGVGANVLTFGAGSRLTVL.

The chain couples TRBV14 to TRBJ2-3; TRBD2 agrees at 8 bases. Unmatched junction bases numbered 14, after V lost 4 bases and J lost 8 bases. Germline CDR1 and CDR2: SGHDN and FVKESK. The CDR3 covers 16 residues. Here the CDR3 reads CASSPVSGGLPGTQYF. The CDR3 DNA follows: TGTGCCAGCAGCCCAGTCAGCGGGGGCCTTCCTGGTACGCAGTATTTT.

The rearrangement uses TRBV21-1 and TRBJ2-7; TRBD2, the table's D call, lacks a check against the DNA. TRBV21-1 is a pseudogene segment. The CDR3 contains 12 residues. This CDR3 is CASQDSPGEQYF. The CDR3 nucleotides are TGTGCCAGCCAGGACTCCCCCGGCGAGCAGTACTTC.

The chain employs TRBV19 and TRBJ2-7; tentative D call: TRBD2 (5 bases). Looked up from germline, CDR1 is LNHDA and CDR2 is SQIVND (reference sequence). Trimming took 3 bases from V and 4 from J, leaving 13 bases between them. The CDR3 is 14 amino acids. The DNA for the CDR3 is TGTGCCAGTAGTATTGACCGGGGTAGGTACGAGCAGTACTTC. Protein product: CASSIDRGRYEQYF.

This clone appeared a single time. The V gene is TRBV7-3, the J gene TRBJ1-1; the D gene is possibly TRBD1 (6 bases). CDR3 length: 13 amino acids. Germline CDR1 is SGHTA and CDR2 is FQGTGA. With 8 bases removed from V and 4 bases from J, the gap between germline ends came to 14 bases. CDR3 amino acids: CASGDRLATEAFF. The CDR3 DNA follows: TGTGCCAGCGGCGACAGGTTGGCCACTGAAGCTTTCTTT.

The chain combines TRBV4-1 with TRBJ1-2, with D unresolved. CDR1 MGHRA and CDR2 YSYEKL come from the germline V gene. The germline V and J ends were trimmed by 3 bases and 2 bases, with 16 bases remaining between them. The CDR3 extends over 16 amino acids. For the CDR3, the DNA is TGCGCCAGCAGCCAGAGGTCATCGACGGAAAACTATGGCTACACCTTC. Residues: CASSQRSSTENYGYTF.

The rearrangement links TRBV29-1 to TRBJ1-3; D is ambiguous. Trimming removed 7 bases at V and 0 bases at J, with 7 bases between. The CDR3 is 12 amino acids. Germline V lookup: CDR1 SQVTM, CDR2 ANQGSEA. The CDR3 bases are TGCAGCGCCAGGAACTCTGGAAACACCATATATTTT. Translated, it gives CSARNSGNTIYF.

This chain connects TRBV6-6 to TRBJ2-2; the D is unclear. CDR3 length: 15 residues. The V and J ends lost 6 bases and 5 bases respectively, with 16 bases between them. Germline CDR1 and CDR2: MNHNY and SVGAGI (reference sequence). The CDR3 loop reads CASSPPGSVTGELFF. The CDR3 nucleotides are TGTGCCAGCAGCCCGCCCGGGTCTGTGACCGGGGAGCTGTTTTTT.

This sequence joins TRBV6-1 and TRBJ1-6; 7 bases are shared with TRBD1. The CDR3 runs 15 residues. Germline CDR1 MNHNS, CDR2 SASEGT. J was trimmed by 7 bases and V by 0 bases; bases with no gene match: 3. The CDR3 loop reads CASSEARGGNSPLHF. The CDR3 DNA reads TGTGCCAGCAGTGAAGCCAGAGGGGGCAATTCACCCCTCCACTTT.

This chain connects TRBV9 to TRBJ1-1; 7 bases are shared with TRBD1. This CDR3 has 15 residues. Germline V CDR1 and CDR2: SGDLS, YYNGEE. V was pared by 3 bases and J by 1 base, with 6 bases of the junction left unmatched. The CDR3, as DNA: TGTGCCAGCAGCGGTCCGGGACAGAGGAACACTGAAGCTTTCTTT. It encodes CASSGPGQRNTEAFF.

V gene TRBV19 combines with J gene TRBJ2-1, with 8 bases identical to TRBD2. The CDR3 contains 15 residues. CDR1 LNHDA and CDR2 SQIVND come from the germline V gene (reference sequence). V lost 5 bases, J lost 8 bases, and 11 bases stayed unmatched. The CDR3 region has the DNA TGTGCCAGTAGTGACGGGGGGGCGGGTAGCGATGAGCAGTTCTTC. This gives the protein CASSDGGAGSDEQFF.

This chain joins TRBV2 and TRBJ2-3, with D unresolved. The CDR3 covers 15 residues. V gave up 4 bases and J gave up 3 bases, with 14 bases separating them. Germline CDR1 is SNHLY and CDR2 is FYNNEI. CDR3 bases: TGTGCCAGCAGTGTTGGGCCTCTACCGACAGATACGCAGTATTTT. This gives the protein CASSVGPLPTDTQYF.

The chain employs TRBV7-3 and TRBJ2-2; 8 nucleotides line up with TRBD1. CDR3 size: 15 residues. The junction had 10 bases not matched to a gene; V was cut back by 5 bases and J by 8 bases. CDR1 and CDR2 (germline): SGHTA, FQGTGA. For the CDR3, the DNA is TGTGCCAGCAGCCCCTGGGGACAGGCTAAAGGGGAGCTGTTTTTT. Its translation is CASSPWGQAKGELFF.

CDR3 loop: CASSVKGQHTQYF. The CDR3 nucleotides are TGTGCCAGCAGCGTGAAGGGACAGCATACGCAGTATTTT. This rearrangement joins TRBV3-1 (or the pseudogene TRBV3-2) to TRBJ2-3, with 7 positions matching TRBD1. V shed 5 bases and J 7 bases; nucleotides not matched to a gene: 6. The CDR3 runs 13 residues. Per germline, CDR1 LGHDT and CDR2 YNNKEL (reference sequence).

This sequence joins TRBV6-6 and TRBJ2-2, with 8 positions matching TRBD1. This CDR3 region has 14 residues. V trimming: 7 bases; J trimming: 6 bases; junction bases outside the gene matches: 7. Germline-derived CDR1 and CDR2 are MNHNY and SVGAGI (reference sequence). The CDR3 nucleotides are TGTGCCAGCAAGTGGCAGGGGGCTTCCGGGGAGCTGTTTTTT. As protein: CASKWQGASGELFF.

The V gene is TRBV18, the J gene TRBJ1-1, with 7 positions matching TRBD1. The CDR3 loop spans 13 amino acids. The junction had 4 bases not matched to a gene; V was cut back by 4 bases and J by 5 bases. Germline-derived CDR1 and CDR2 are KGHSH and LQKENI. CDR3 amino acids: CASSHGQETEAFF. In DNA form, the CDR3 reads TGTGCCAGCTCACACGGACAGGAGACTGAAGCTTTCTTT.

The J gene is TRBJ2-5, the V gene TRBV2, with 7 bases identical to TRBD2. The CDR3 spans 13 residues. Germline V gene data show CDR1 as SNHLY and CDR2 as FYNNEI. CDR3 sequence: CASGAGMGETQYF. The CDR3 bases are TGTGCAAGCGGGGCAGGAATGGGAGAGACCCAGTACTTC.